The rows below give T cell receptor beta chains drawn from one sample of a study of blood T cell repertoires in COVID-19. The protocol was immunoSEQ multiplex PCR, while the TCRdb copy is restricted to in-frame clones and leaves out a portion. This sample carries 300,000 or so clones, 86% of them seen once, and the ten largest clones take around 1.7%. The sequenced material came from peripheral blood. Every receptor here comes from a woman aged 50 to 60 with acute or convalescent COVID-19. The CDR3 runs from the conserved cysteine through the conserved F or W. The D gene is left open where the match is weak. The size of a clone is reported for some rows only, either as once, few or many, or as a class for expanded clones.

clone size: NA
J gene: TRBJ2-7
D gene: NA
V gene: TRBV9
CDR3 length: 17
CDR3 protein: CASSVGYGGYGSVEQYF
CDR3 DNA: TGTGCCAGCAGCGTAGGGTATGGGGGGTACGGTTCCGTCGAGCAGTACTTC

clone size: few
J gene: TRBJ2-3
D gene: NA
V gene: TRBV5-1
CDR3 length: 14
CDR3 protein: CASSLRGGTDTQYF
CDR3 DNA: TGCGCCAGCAGCTTGCGCGGTGGCACAGATACGCAGTATTTT

clone size: NA
J gene: TRBJ1-2
D gene: NA
V gene: TRBV6-6
CDR3 length: 14
CDR3 protein: CASSRRDNNYGYTF
CDR3 DNA: TGTGCCAGCAGTCGACGGGACAATAACTATGGCTACACCTTC

clone size: NA
J gene: TRBJ2-2
D gene: TRBD1
V gene: TRBV5-1
CDR3 length: 17
CDR3 protein: CASSLARGSPNTGELFF
CDR3 DNA: TGCGCCAGCAGCTTGGCCAGGGGGTCTCCGAACACCGGGGAGCTGTTTTTT

clone size: NA
J gene: TRBJ1-3
D gene: NA
V gene: TRBV27
CDR3 length: 14
CDR3 protein: CASSPRGSGNTIYF
CDR3 DNA: TGTGCCAGCAGTCCCCGGGGCTCTGGAAACACCATATATTTT

clone size: few
J gene: TRBJ1-2
D gene: TRBD1
V gene: TRBV10-3
CDR3 length: 16
CDR3 protein: CAISVREGAGNYGYTF
CDR3 DNA: TGTGCCATCAGTGTCCGGGAGGGGGCAGGAAACTATGGCTACACCTTC

clone size: NA
J gene: TRBJ1-2
D gene: TRBD1
V gene: TRBV5-4
CDR3 length: 13
CDR3 protein: CASSLEGASGYTF
CDR3 DNA: TGTGCCAGCAGCTTGGAGGGGGCTAGTGGCTACACCTTC

clone size: once
J gene: TRBJ1-2
D gene: NA
V gene: TRBV5-1
CDR3 length: 14
CDR3 protein: CASSFWYTDYGYTF
CDR3 DNA: TGCGCCAGCAGCTTTTGGTATACTGACTATGGCTACACCTTC

clone size: NA
J gene: TRBJ1-1
D gene: TRBD1
V gene: TRBV6-2/TRBV6-3
CDR3 length: 14
CDR3 protein: CASSFGQVTTEAFF
CDR3 DNA: TGTGCCAGCAGCTTCGGACAGGTAACCACTGAAGCTTTCTTT

clone size: NA
J gene: TRBJ2-2
D gene: NA
V gene: TRBV21-1
CDR3 length: 18
CDR3 protein: CASSKYKEDRGNTGELFF
CDR3 DNA: TGTGCCAGCAGCAAATATAAAGAAGACAGGGGGAACACCGGGGAGCTGTTTTTT

clone size: NA
J gene: TRBJ2-5
D gene: NA
V gene: TRBV24-1
CDR3 length: 14
CDR3 protein: CATSDSDSQETQYF
CDR3 DNA: TGTGCCACCAGTGATTCGGACAGCCAAGAGACCCAGTACTTC

clone size: NA
J gene: TRBJ1-6
D gene: NA
V gene: TRBV27
CDR3 length: 12
CDR3 protein: CASAQENSPLHF
CDR3 DNA: TGTGCCAGCGCGCAGGAAAATTCACCCCTCCACTTT

clone size: NA
J gene: TRBJ1-2
D gene: TRBD1
V gene: TRBV19
CDR3 length: 15
CDR3 protein: CASSISPPGGYGYTF
CDR3 DNA: TGTGCCAGTAGTATATCACCTCCAGGGGGATATGGCTACACCTTC

clone size: NA
J gene: TRBJ2-7
D gene: TRBD2
V gene: TRBV6-6
CDR3 length: 15
CDR3 protein: CASSYSASGNYEQYF
CDR3 DNA: TGTGCCAGCAGTTACTCGGCTAGCGGGAACTACGAGCAGTACTTC

clone size: once
J gene: TRBJ2-7
D gene: TRBD2
V gene: TRBV5-1
CDR3 length: 14
CDR3 protein: CASSYSGLIYEQYF
CDR3 DNA: TGCGCCAGCAGCTATAGCGGGCTAATCTACGAGCAGTACTTC

clone size: NA
J gene: TRBJ2-3
D gene: NA
V gene: TRBV3-1/TRBV3-2
CDR3 length: 15
CDR3 protein: CASSQAGVGTDTQYF
CDR3 DNA: TGTGCCAGCAGCCAAGCGGGAGTCGGCACAGATACGCAGTATTTT

clone size: once
J gene: TRBJ2-3
D gene: NA
V gene: TRBV19
CDR3 length: 16
CDR3 protein: CASSETGPWSSDTQYF
CDR3 DNA: TGTGCCAGTAGTGAAACAGGGCCCTGGTCTTCGGATACGCAGTATTTT

clone size: NA
J gene: TRBJ2-7
D gene: NA
V gene: TRBV10-3
CDR3 length: 12
CDR3 protein: CAIAPPGYEQYF
CDR3 DNA: TGTGCCATCGCGCCCCCGGGTTACGAGCAGTACTTC

clone size: NA
J gene: TRBJ2-7
D gene: NA
V gene: TRBV28
CDR3 length: 14
CDR3 protein: CASSPIRPAGEQYF
CDR3 DNA: TGTGCCAGCAGTCCCATTCGGCCCGCGGGGGAGCAGTACTTC

clone size: NA
J gene: TRBJ2-7
D gene: NA
V gene: TRBV4-2
CDR3 length: 15
CDR3 protein: CASSQDKSGGYEQYF
CDR3 DNA: TGTGCCAGCAGCCAAGACAAGAGCGGAGGCTACGAGCAGTACTTC

clone size: NA
J gene: TRBJ2-7
D gene: NA
V gene: TRBV6-2/TRBV6-3
CDR3 length: 13
CDR3 protein: CASSWTDSYEQYF
CDR3 DNA: TGTGCCAGCAGTTGGACTGACTCCTACGAGCAGTACTTC

clone size: NA
J gene: TRBJ2-7
D gene: TRBD2
V gene: TRBV5-1
CDR3 length: 11
CDR3 protein: CASGLGNEQYF
CDR3 DNA: TGCGCCAGCGGACTAGGGAACGAGCAGTACTTC